This T cell receptor beta chain was retrieved from a study of blood T cells in healthy people across ages (dated by TCRdb to between 2015 and 2016). Background for the entire study: In model experiments, template switching captured roughly one uniquely barcoded TCR beta cDNA molecule for every two T cells. Age-related changes in TCR beta repertoire diversity were measured in the study by deep sequencing normalized with unique cDNA molecular identifiers. Four age groups were formed from the donors: young (average around 15 years), middle-aged (approximately 42), aged (62) and long-lived (around 82). For two donors (one aged 18 to 29 and one aged 80 or older), the study analyzed two additional independent replicas of 1 million unique cDNA reads from the same blood draw. General findings and caveats noted by the study authors: Because donor CMV infection status was unknown, age-related changes in expanded clonotypes were potentially confounded. Estimates of total diversity based on one million sequenced T cells were considered lower bounds and underestimates. Since profiling was done on bulk unsorted PBMCs, naive and antigen-experienced compartments could not be conclusively compared. Compared with the aged group, the long-lived group had more naive CD4+ T cells, fewer expanded clones and increased TCR diversity, a pattern suggesting age selection. As age increased, observed TCR beta diversity per million T cells dropped in a roughly linear way, and a significant reduction was already evident by age 40. Observed TCR beta diversity correlated strongly with the percentage of naive T cells measured by flow cytometry.

The donors were some 36 Caucasian individuals from Russia, aged roughly 6 to 95 years, who were systemically healthy. Each donor gave roughly 9 milliliters of peripheral blood, drawn into EDTA-treated Vacutainer tubes. Ficoll-Paque density-gradient centrifugation was used to isolate PBMCs, with at least 6.5 million per sample. Total RNA was extracted from PBMCs with Trizol reagent, with at least 5 micrograms obtained per sample. The percentages of naive CD45RAhigh/CD27high T cells were determined by flow cytometry on a PBMC aliquot from every donor. The method behind the library was 5' RACE. Instrument used: Illumina HiSeq 2500. A second 7 to 11 cycle PCR used a sample-barcoded 5' primer and a J-beta primer mix. A unique molecular identifier was introduced onto each TCR beta cDNA molecule by a template-switch 5' adaptor carrying 12 random nucleotides. At least 2.5 million CDR3-containing paired-end reads were obtained from each sample. First-strand cDNA was synthesized from all RNA with the Mint cDNA synthesis kit, primed by a TRBC-specific oligonucleotide. Following uracil-DNA glycosylase treatment, a first 18-cycle PCR with universal primers M1SS and BC2_uni_R was performed on all cDNA. As for the original processing: For normalization, 1 million high-quality reads were randomly selected from each sample, with every read carrying a distinct molecular identifier. Reads with shared molecular identifiers were discarded instead of being binned into consensus sequences. MiTCR, with a Q25 quality threshold and the strictest error-elimination algorithm, was used for CDR3 identification, clonotype clustering and error correction. A nonparametric unseen species model with Euler transformation was used to estimate a lower bound on total TCR beta diversity. Through fastp at Q25 and MiXCR, TCRdb rebuilt clones from the public reads, retaining in-frame beta chains. Every CDR3 protein is listed once, alongside the most common genes and DNA of its rows. None of the V and J calls come from the authors' own analysis; TCRdb made them. This sample has around 520,000 distinct CDR3 sequences in its table, and approximately 26% of those were observed once. The biggest ten clones account for approximately 3.7% of the sample.

Deletion took 8 bases off V and 2 bases off J, with a span of 18 bases between the germline ends. From a lookup of the germline V gene, CDR1 and CDR2 are SQVTM and ANQGSEA. The CDR3 runs 14 amino acids, cysteine and phenylalanine included. CDR3 DNA only is kept here, 42 bases in frame from base 1. This clonotype has just a few counts. Its recognized antigen is unknown. Base quality data are lacking; no much larger clone is found one base away. The same data also went into a second study, on T cells of mothers and their children. As the second study states: The donors were nine systemically healthy Caucasian individuals, made up of three mothers and their six children. cDNA synthesis consumed the entire amount of extracted RNA, loaded at around 1.4 ug RNA in each 15 ul reaction. In the second PCR, the M1S primer added sample barcodes and 2-4 random nucleotides. More than 9 million TCR beta CDR3 reads were obtained from each mother, and about 3 million reads were obtained from each child. Thymic selection similarly shapes TCR recombination output in related and unrelated pairs, with minor effect from inherited differences. Normalized repertoire overlap in related mother-child pairs was always slightly higher than in unrelated mother-child pairs, but the difference was never significant. No persistent microchimeric T cell clones were found, with a detection sensitivity of approximately 100 clones per million clonotypes. The study used deep NGS to compare TCR beta repertoires of mothers and children, seeking features distinguishing related mother-child pairs from unrelated individuals. The mean age was 40 +/- 4 years for the mothers and approximately 11 +/- 4 years for the children. After adapter ligation was performed with NEBNext reagents, the libraries were sequenced on an Illumina HiSeq 2000 with 100+100 nt paired-end reads. To prevent cross-contamination, the mother and child libraries were prepared a month apart and were sequenced in separate runs. For each donor, between about 500,000 and 2,100,000 distinct TCR beta clonotypes were identified. Naive TCR beta clonotypes were estimated from low-frequency clonotypes matched to each donor's FACS-determined naive share, without sorting.

This TCR derives from a boy aged 2 to 9 in good health. Sequenced input: blood. The rearrangement combines TRBV29-1 with TRBJ1-1; no D gene is confidently identified. The CDR3 protein sequence reads: CSTELGRKNTEAFF. The nucleotide sequence is given as TGCAGCACTGAACTGGGCAGAAAAAACACTGAAGCTTTCTTT.